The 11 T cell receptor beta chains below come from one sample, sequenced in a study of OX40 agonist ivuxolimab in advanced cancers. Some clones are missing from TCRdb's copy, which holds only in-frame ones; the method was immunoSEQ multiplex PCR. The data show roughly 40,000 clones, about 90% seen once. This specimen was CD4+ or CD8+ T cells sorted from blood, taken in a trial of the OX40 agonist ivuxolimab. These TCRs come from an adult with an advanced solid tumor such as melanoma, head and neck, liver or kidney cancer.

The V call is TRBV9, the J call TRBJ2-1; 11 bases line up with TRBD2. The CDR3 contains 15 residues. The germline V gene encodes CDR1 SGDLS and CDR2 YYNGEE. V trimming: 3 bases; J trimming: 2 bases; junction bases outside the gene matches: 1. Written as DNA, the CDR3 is TGTGCCAGCAGCGGGGGACTAGCGGCCTACAATGAGCAGTTCTTC. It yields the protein CASSGGLAAYNEQFF.

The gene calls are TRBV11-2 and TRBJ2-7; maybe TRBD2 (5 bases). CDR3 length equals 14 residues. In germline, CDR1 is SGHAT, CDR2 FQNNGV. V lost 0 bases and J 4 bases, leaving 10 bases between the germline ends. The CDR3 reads CASSLERRHYEQYF. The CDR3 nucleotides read TGTGCCAGCAGCTTAGAGAGGAGGCATTACGAGCAGTACTTC.

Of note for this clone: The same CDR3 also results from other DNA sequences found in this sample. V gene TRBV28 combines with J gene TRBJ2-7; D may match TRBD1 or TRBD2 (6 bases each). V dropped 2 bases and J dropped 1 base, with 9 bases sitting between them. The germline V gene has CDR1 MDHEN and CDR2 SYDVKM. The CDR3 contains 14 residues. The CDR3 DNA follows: TGTGCCAGCAGTTTAAGGGGGGCATCCTACGAGCAGTACTTC. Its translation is CASSLRGASYEQYF.

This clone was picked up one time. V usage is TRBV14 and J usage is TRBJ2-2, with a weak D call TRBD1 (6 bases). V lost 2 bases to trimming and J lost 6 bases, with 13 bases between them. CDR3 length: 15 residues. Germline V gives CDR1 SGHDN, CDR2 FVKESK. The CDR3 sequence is CASSQIQGGAGELFF. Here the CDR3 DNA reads TGTGCCAGCAGCCAAATACAGGGTGGAGCCGGGGAGCTGTTTTTT.

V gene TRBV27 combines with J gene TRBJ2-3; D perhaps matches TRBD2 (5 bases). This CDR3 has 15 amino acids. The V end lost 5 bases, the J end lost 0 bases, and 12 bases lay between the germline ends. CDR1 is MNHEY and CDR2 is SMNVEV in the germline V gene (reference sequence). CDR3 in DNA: TGTGCCAGCAGTACCCAGCGGACTAGCACAGATACGCAGTATTTT. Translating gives CASSTQRTSTDTQYF.

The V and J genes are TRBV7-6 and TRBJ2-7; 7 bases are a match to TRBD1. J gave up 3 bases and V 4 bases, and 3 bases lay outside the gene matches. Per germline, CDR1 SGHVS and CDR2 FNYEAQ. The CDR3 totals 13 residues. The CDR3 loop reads CASSWDSNYEQYF. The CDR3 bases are TGTGCCAGCAGCTGGGACAGCAACTACGAGCAGTACTTC. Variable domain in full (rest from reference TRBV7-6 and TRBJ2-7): GAGVSQSPRYKVTKRGQDVALRCDPISGHVSLYWYRQALGQGPEFLTYFNYEAQQDKSGLPNDRFSAERPEGSISTLTIQRTEQRDSAMYRCASSWDSNYEQYFGPGTRLTVT.

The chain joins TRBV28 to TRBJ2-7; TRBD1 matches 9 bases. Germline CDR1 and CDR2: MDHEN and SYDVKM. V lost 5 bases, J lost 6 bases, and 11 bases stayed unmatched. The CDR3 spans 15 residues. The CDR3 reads CASSLQPGQGGEQYF. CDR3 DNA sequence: TGTGCCAGCAGTCTCCAACCGGGACAGGGAGGCGAGCAGTACTTC.

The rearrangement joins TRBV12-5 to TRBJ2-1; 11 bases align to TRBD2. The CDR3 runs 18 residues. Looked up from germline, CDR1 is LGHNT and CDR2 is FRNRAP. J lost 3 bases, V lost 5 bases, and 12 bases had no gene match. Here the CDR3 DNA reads TGTGCTAGTGGTACCCATCTTGGGGGGACTAGCGGCTACAATGAGCAGTTCTTC. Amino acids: CASGTHLGGTSGYNEQFF.

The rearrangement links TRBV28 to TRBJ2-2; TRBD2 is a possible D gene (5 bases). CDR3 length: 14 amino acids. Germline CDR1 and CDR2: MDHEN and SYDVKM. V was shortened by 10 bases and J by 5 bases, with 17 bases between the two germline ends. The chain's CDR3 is CAMGIGGQTGELFF. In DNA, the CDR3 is TGTGCCATGGGGATAGGAGGCCAAACCGGGGAGCTGTTTTTT.

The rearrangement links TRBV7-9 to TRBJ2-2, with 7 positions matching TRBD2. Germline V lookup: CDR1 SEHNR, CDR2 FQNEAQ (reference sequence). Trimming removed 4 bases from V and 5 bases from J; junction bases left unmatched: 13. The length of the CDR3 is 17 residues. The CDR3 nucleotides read TGTGCCAGCAGCTCACCTAGCGGCTGGAGTGAAACCGGGGAGCTGTTTTTT. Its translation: CASSSPSGWSETGELFF. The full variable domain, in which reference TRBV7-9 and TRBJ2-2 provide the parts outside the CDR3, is DTGVSQNPRHKITKRGQNVTFRCDPISEHNRLYWYRQTLGQGPEFLTYFQNEAQLEKSRLLSDRFSAERPKGSFSTLEIQRTEQGDSAMYLCASSSPSGWSETGELFFGEGSRLTVL.

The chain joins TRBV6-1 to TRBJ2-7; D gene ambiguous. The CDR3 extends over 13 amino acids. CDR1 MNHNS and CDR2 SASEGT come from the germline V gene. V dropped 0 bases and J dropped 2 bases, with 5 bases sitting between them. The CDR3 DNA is TGTGCCAGCAGTGAAGCGGAAACCTACGAGCAGTACTTC. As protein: CASSEAETYEQYF.